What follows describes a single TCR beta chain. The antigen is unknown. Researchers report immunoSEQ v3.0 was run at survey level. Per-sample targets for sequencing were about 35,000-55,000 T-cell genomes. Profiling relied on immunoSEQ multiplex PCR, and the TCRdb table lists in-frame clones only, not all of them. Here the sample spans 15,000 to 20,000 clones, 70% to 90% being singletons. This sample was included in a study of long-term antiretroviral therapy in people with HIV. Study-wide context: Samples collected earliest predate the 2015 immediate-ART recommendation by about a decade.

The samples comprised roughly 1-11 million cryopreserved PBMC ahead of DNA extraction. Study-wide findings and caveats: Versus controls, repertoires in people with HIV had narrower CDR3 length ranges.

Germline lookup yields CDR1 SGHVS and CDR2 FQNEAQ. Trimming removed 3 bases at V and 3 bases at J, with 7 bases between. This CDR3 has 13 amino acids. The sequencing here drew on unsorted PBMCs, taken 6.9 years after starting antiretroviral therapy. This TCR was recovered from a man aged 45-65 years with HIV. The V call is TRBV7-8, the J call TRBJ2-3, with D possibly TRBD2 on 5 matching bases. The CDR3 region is CASSFGGTDTQYF. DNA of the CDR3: TGTGCCAGCAGCTTCGGAGGAACAGATACGCAGTATTTT.